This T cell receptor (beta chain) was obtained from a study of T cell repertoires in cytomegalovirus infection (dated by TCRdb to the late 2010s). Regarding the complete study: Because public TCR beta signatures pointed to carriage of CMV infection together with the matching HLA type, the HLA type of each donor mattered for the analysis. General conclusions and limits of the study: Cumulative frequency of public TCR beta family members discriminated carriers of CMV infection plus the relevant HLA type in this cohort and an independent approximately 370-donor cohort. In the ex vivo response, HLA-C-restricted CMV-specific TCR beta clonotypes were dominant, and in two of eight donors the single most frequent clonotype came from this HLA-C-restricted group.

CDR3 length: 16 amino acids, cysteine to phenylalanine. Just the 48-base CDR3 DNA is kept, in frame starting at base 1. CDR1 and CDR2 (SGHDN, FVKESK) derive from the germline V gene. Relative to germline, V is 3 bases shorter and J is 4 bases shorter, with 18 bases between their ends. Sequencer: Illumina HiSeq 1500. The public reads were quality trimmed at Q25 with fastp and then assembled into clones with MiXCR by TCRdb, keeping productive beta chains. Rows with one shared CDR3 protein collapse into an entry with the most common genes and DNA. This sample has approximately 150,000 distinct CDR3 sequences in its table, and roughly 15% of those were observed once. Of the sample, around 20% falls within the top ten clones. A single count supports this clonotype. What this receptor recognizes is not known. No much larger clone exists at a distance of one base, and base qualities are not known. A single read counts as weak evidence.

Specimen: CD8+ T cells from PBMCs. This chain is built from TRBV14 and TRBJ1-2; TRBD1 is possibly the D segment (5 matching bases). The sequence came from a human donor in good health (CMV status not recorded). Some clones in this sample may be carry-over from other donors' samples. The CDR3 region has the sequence CASSHGPQETVYGYTF. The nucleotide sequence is TGTGCCAGCAGCCACGGTCCACAGGAGACCGTCTATGGCTACACCTTC.